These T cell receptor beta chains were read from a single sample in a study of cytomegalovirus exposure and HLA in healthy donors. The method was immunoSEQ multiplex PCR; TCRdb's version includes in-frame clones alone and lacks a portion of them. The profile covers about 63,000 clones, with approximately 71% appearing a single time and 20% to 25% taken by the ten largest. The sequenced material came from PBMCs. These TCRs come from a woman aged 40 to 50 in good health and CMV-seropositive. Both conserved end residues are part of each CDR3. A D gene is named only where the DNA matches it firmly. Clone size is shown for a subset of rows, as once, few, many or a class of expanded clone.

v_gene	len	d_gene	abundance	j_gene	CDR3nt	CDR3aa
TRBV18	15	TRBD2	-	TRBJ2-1	TGTGCCAGCTCACCAGCGCGGGGGGGCTACAATGAGCAGTTCTTC	CASSPARGGYNEQFF
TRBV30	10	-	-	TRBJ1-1	TGTGCCTGCTGCGGGACTGAAGCTTTCTTT	CACCGTEAFF
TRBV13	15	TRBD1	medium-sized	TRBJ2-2	TGTGCCAGCAGCTCCGGGACAGAGAACACCGGGGAGCTGTTTTTT	CASSSGTENTGELFF
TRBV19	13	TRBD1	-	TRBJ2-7	TGTGCCAGTAGTATAGGACAGGGGTACGAGCAGTACTTC	CASSIGQGYEQYF
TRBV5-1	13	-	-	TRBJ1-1	TGCGCCAGCAGCTTGGCCGGGGGGGTTGAAGCTTTCTTT	CASSLAGGVEAFF
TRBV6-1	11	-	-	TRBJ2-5	TGTGCCAGCAGTGAAGCAGAGGAGCAGTACTTC	CASSEAEEQYF
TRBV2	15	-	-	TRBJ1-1	TGTGCCAGCGGGGACTTTAGGGGCTTGAACACTGAAGCTTTCTTT	CASGDFRGLNTEAFF
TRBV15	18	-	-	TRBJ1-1	TGTGCCACCAGCAGAGGGGGCGGCAGGGGCTCCCTGAACACTGAAGCTTTCTTT	CATSRGGGRGSLNTEAFF
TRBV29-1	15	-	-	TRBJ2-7	TGCAGCGTTGAAGATGGGCGGGACTCGACCTACGAGCAGTACTTC	CSVEDGRDSTYEQYF
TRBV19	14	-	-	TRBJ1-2	TGTGCCAGTACCCCCGGGGGGCAGGTCTATGGCTACACCTTC	CASTPGGQVYGYTF